This TCR beta chain derives from a study of response to subunit inactivated influenza vaccine. This clonotype was seen a few times. Per the germline V gene, CDR1 is DFQATT and CDR2 is SNEGSKA (reference sequence). Losses at the gene ends were 3 bases for V and 5 bases for J; bases not matched to a gene: 0. The CDR3 loop spans 12 amino acids. TCRdb re-analysed the RT-PCR reads in MiXCR, keeping a single row per CDR3 protein. Here the sample spans about 540,000 distinct CDR3 sequences, around 21% being singletons. This sample also appeared in a second study, on T cells expressing NK-cell markers. That work adds: A 5'RACE template switching approach incorporating UMIs was used to make TCR beta cDNA. TCR beta repertoires came from sorted CD3+CD56+NKG2C+, CD3+CD56+NKG2C- and CD3+CD56-NKG2C+ T cells. With respect to HCMV, seven of the eight sequenced donors were seropositive, and one was seronegative. More than 5 donors showed dominant NKG2C+ clonotypes comprising roughly 1.0-7.0% of their CD8+ T cells. In four donors, these clonotypes also led the CD3+CD56-NKG2C+ fraction.

The receptor was derived from a man aged 45 to 65 who received an inactivated influenza vaccine. The genes are TRBV20-1 and TRBJ2-2; TRBD2 aligns across 7 bases. The sequences come from CD4+ T cells sorted from PBMCs, collected 11 to 12 days after vaccination. CDR3 sequence (DNA): TGCAGTGCTAGGGGGGGGACCGGGGAGCTGTTTTTT. It specifies CSARGGTGELFF.